This TCR beta chain was captured in a study of blood T cell repertoires in COVID-19. As for the study in general: The origin of the acute and convalescent COVID-19 samples was the United States, Italy and Spain. Nucleic acid was either cDNA or gDNA, and it came from T cells, B-cell-depleted T cells, or PBMCs.

For this clone: The sample holds other DNA sequences that translate to the same CDR3.

V gave up 4 bases and J gave up 2 bases; unmatched junction bases: 7. The length of the CDR3 is 16 residues. CDR1 is MDHEN, CDR2 SYDVKM, per germline. As handled by the study authors: Amplifying reference gene primers gave estimates of nucleated cell counts. Data came from immunoSEQ multiplex PCR; TCRdb stores just in-frame clones and leaves some out. V and J calls plus clone size are reproduced from that table; the DNA served to infer D and trimming. Here the sample spans roughly 500,000 clones, around 85% being singletons. Sample: peripheral blood. The sequence came from a human donor in a cohort sampled during active COVID-19. The chain links TRBV28 to TRBJ1-2, with TRBD1 matching over 10 bases. CDR3 amino acids: CASSSGQGGLNYGYTF. The CDR3 nucleotides are TGTGCCAGCAGTTCCGGACAGGGGGGGTTGAACTATGGCTACACCTTC.